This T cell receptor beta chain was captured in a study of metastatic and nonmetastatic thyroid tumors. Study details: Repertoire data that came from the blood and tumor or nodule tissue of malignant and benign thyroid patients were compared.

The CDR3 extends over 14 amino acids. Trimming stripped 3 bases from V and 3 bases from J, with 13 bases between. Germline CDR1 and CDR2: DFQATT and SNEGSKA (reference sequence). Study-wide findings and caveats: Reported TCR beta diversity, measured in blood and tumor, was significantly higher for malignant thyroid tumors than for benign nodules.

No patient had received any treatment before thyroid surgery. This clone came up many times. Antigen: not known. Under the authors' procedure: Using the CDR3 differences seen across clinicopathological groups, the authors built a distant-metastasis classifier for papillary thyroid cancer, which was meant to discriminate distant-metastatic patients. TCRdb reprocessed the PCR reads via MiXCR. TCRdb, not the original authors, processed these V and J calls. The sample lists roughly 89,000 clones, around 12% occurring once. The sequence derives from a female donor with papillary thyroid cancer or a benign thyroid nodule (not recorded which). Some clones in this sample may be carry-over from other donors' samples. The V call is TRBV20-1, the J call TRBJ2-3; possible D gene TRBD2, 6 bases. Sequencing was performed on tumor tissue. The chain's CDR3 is CSARKVGGTDTQYF. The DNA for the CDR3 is TGCAGTGCTAGGAAGGTGGGGGGTACAGATACGCAGTATTTT.